The 16 T cell receptor beta chains below all came from one sample that was sequenced in a study of monozygotic twins with cystic fibrosis. Here immunoSEQ multiplex PCR was the method, and the copy in TCRdb shows in-frame clones only, minus some. This sample has around 27,000 clones, with roughly 97% found just once. Sequenced input: blood. All receptors derive from a girl aged 2 to 9 with cystic fibrosis.

The sample holds a few counts of this clone. The chain recombines TRBV9 with TRBJ2-1; perhaps TRBD2 as D (6 bases). The CDR3 totals 13 residues. Germline-derived CDR1 and CDR2 are SGDLS and YYNGEE. V lost 1 base to trimming and J lost 7 bases, with 9 bases between them. CDR3 sequence reads: CASSVPGLNEQFF. In DNA, the CDR3 is TGTGCCAGCAGCGTACCGGGACTGAATGAGCAGTTCTTC.

This chain joins TRBV19 and TRBJ2-7, with a tentative D call TRBD2 (7 bases). Germline V lookup: CDR1 LNHDA, CDR2 SQIVND (reference sequence). V lost 5 bases, J lost 6 bases, and 11 bases lay in between. This CDR3 contains 12 residues. The CDR3 spells CASSGGAIEQYF. CDR3 nucleotides: TGTGCCAGTAGTGGGGGGGCTATCGAGCAGTACTTC.

This clone showed up just once. This chain links TRBV5-1 with TRBJ1-1; a possible D gene is TRBD1 (5 bases). Germline V gene lookup returns CDR1 SGHRS and CDR2 YFSETQ. Trimming cost V 3 bases and J 1 base, with 13 bases left between them. The CDR3 runs to 15 residues. The CDR3 protein is CASSWDATGNTEAFF. CDR3 nucleotides: TGCGCCAGCAGCTGGGACGCAACGGGGAACACTGAAGCTTTCTTT. Full variable domain (outside the CDR3, taken from reference TRBV5-1 and TRBJ1-1): KAGVTQTPRYLIKTRGQQVTLSCSPISGHRSVSWYQQTPGQGLQFLFEYFSETQRNKGNFPGRFSGRQFSNSRSEMNVSTLELGDSALYLCASSWDATGNTEAFFGQGTRLTVV.

The chain has TRBV7-2 and TRBJ1-3; maybe TRBD1 (6 bases). CDR1 and CDR2 from the germline V gene are SGHTA and FQGNSA. The CDR3 loop spans 15 amino acids. Trimming removed 1 base from V and 2 bases from J, with 9 bases in between. CDR3 sequence reads: CASSLGQGTGNTIYF. The CDR3, as DNA: TGTGCCAGCAGCTTAGGCCAGGGGACTGGAAACACCATATATTTT.

The J gene is TRBJ2-1, the V gene TRBV5-4, with a possible D match to TRBD2 (6 bases). Germline V CDR1 and CDR2: SGHNT, YYREEE (reference sequence). The CDR3 loop spans 16 amino acids. Trimming took 3 bases from V and 0 from J, leaving 13 bases between them. Here the CDR3 reads CASSSFSGGSYNEQFF. For the CDR3, the DNA is TGTGCCAGCAGCTCCTTTAGCGGAGGCTCCTACAATGAGCAGTTCTTC.

The gene calls are TRBV19 and TRBJ1-1; D gene uncertain. Looked up from germline, CDR1 is LNHDA and CDR2 is SQIVND (reference sequence). The CDR3 extends over 18 amino acids. Deletions cut 0 bases from V and 0 bases from J, with 17 bases between. CDR3 bases: TGTGCCAGTAGTATAGAAGAGGGAAGAGTGAAGTTGAACACTGAAGCTTTCTTT. Amino acids: CASSIEEGRVKLNTEAFF.

The chain links TRBV7-9 to TRBJ1-2, with no clear D. V was clipped by 2 bases and J by 3 bases, with 7 bases between them. This CDR3 region has 13 residues. Per germline, CDR1 SEHNR and CDR2 FQNEAQ (reference sequence). The CDR3 reads CASSLLGDYGYTF. As DNA, the CDR3 is TGTGCCAGCAGCTTATTGGGCGACTATGGCTACACCTTC.

This sequence joins TRBV6-5 and TRBJ2-7; D remains unclear. This CDR3 has 13 amino acids. V was pared by 7 bases and J by 6 bases, with 16 bases between. From germline, CDR1 is MNHEY and CDR2 SVGAGI. The CDR3 region is CASKVRARAEQYF. The CDR3 region has the DNA TGTGCCAGCAAGGTTCGGGCTCGGGCCGAGCAGTACTTC.

CDR3 DNA: TGTGCCAGTAGCACCGGGACAGTGAACACCGGGGAGCTGTTTTTT. This codes for CASSTGTVNTGELFF. The gene calls are TRBV19 and TRBJ2-2; TRBD1 agrees at 7 bases. Germline V lookup: CDR1 LNHDA, CDR2 SQIVND (reference sequence). The V segment lost 6 bases and the J segment 1 base; nucleotides outside the gene matches: 5. The CDR3 totals 15 residues.

The chain uses TRBV28 and TRBJ1-1; D gene uncertain. The V end lost 6 bases, the J end lost 4 bases, and 6 bases lay between the germline ends. The CDR3 is 11 residues long. Germline values: CDR1 MDHEN, CDR2 SYDVKM. This CDR3 reads CASRVSTEAFF. CDR3 nucleotides: TGTGCCAGCAGGGTAAGCACTGAAGCTTTCTTT.

The rearrangement links TRBV7-2 to TRBJ1-2; tentative D call: TRBD1 (5 bases). This CDR3 is 14 amino acids long. CDR1 is SGHTA and CDR2 is FQGNSA in the germline V gene. Trimming stripped 5 bases from V and 8 bases from J, with 18 bases between. The CDR3, as DNA: TGTGCCAGCAGCACACCAGGGACCTTTTGGGGCTACACCTTC. Its translation: CASSTPGTFWGYTF.

This chain joins TRBV10-3 and TRBJ2-7; 8 positions agree with TRBD2. CDR1 and CDR2 (germline): ENHRY, SYGVKD. The CDR3 has 16 amino acids. V was pared by 2 bases and J by 0 bases, with 6 bases of the junction left unmatched. The CDR3 sequence: CAISEVAGLSSYEQYF. The CDR3 DNA is TGTGCCATCAGTGAGGTAGCGGGGTTGAGCTCCTACGAGCAGTACTTC.

The rearrangement links TRBV9 to TRBJ1-3, with D maybe TRBD1 (6 bases). Trimming removed 0 bases at V and 4 bases at J, with 14 bases between. The CDR3 is 16 amino acids. The germline CDR1 and CDR2 sequences are SGDLS and YYNGEE. The DNA of the CDR3 is TGTGCCAGCAGCGTAGGGACAGCCGCCCCGGGAAACACCATATATTTT. It yields the protein CASSVGTAAPGNTIYF.

The chain is built from TRBV7-2 and TRBJ2-7; 11 bases match TRBD2. J lost 4 bases, V lost 3 bases, and 5 bases had no gene match. The germline CDR1 and CDR2 sequences are SGHTA and FQGNSA. The CDR3 loop spans 15 amino acids. DNA for the CDR3: TGTGCCAGCAGCTTTTGGAGACTAGCGGGATACGAGCAGTACTTC. It codes for CASSFWRLAGYEQYF.

The rearrangement joins TRBV6-1 to TRBJ2-7; 8 bases align to TRBD2. CDR1 and CDR2 (germline): MNHNS, SASEGT. This CDR3 spans 14 amino acids. V was pared by 5 bases and J by 5 bases, with 8 bases of the junction left unmatched. The CDR3 is CASSFGTSWNEQYF. The CDR3 DNA follows: TGTGCCAGCAGTTTTGGGACTAGTTGGAACGAGCAGTACTTC.

The genes are TRBV5-1 and TRBJ2-7, with TRBD1 identical over 10 bases. CDR3 length: 15 residues. V trimming: 4 bases; J trimming: 3 bases; junction bases outside the gene matches: 7. The germline V gene has CDR1 SGHRS and CDR2 YFSETQ. The CDR3 DNA is TGCGCCAGCAGCCCCGGGACAGGGGAATTCTACGAGCAGTACTTC. Translation gives CASSPGTGEFYEQYF. Combining the CDR3 with reference TRBV5-1 and TRBJ2-7 gives the whole variable domain KAGVTQTPRYLIKTRGQQVTLSCSPISGHRSVSWYQQTPGQGLQFLFEYFSETQRNKGNFPGRFSGRQFSNSRSEMNVSTLELGDSALYLCASSPGTGEFYEQYFGPGTRLTVT.